This T cell receptor beta chain was obtained from a study of tumor-infiltrating lymphocytes in localized non-small cell lung cancer. Study information: From each patient, both tumor and uninvolved lung, non-adjacent to tumor, were sampled. Broader study findings: Available tissue quantity limited TCR sequencing to a patient subset. Different pieces of the same tissue went to different assays, confounding technical variation with intratumor heterogeneity. No T-cell fraction difference was seen between IM1 and IM2 tumors.

Per the germline V gene, CDR1 is SGHRS and CDR2 is YFSETQ. V lost 4 bases, J lost 6 bases, and 20 bases lay in between. There are 16 residues in the CDR3. Sequencing used immunoSEQ multiplex PCR; TCRdb keeps in-frame clones, though not all of them. The data hold 15,000 to 20,000 clones, with 73% observed a single time. As concerns this clone: Its antigen is unknown.

The J gene is TRBJ2-1, the V gene TRBV5-1, with D possibly matching TRBD2 (6 bases). The clonotype was recovered from a human donor with non-small cell lung cancer. The source material was lung tumor tissue. The CDR3 reads CASSPRLDPTTNEQFF. In nucleotides, the CDR3 is TGCGCCAGCAGCCCACGACTAGACCCCACTACCAATGAGCAGTTCTTC. The variable domain in full, completed from reference TRBV5-1 and TRBJ2-1, reads KAGVTQTPRYLIKTRGQQVTLSCSPISGHRSVSWYQQTPGQGLQFLFEYFSETQRNKGNFPGRFSGRQFSNSRSEMNVSTLELGDSALYLCASSPRLDPTTNEQFFGPGTRLTVL.